This TCR beta chain derives from a study of T cells in Graves' hyperthyroidism and ophthalmopathy. Using RNA transcripts as the source, TCR beta CDR3 regions were amplified. HTBI primers were used for first-round RT-PCR of the TCR CDR3. TCRdb itself ran the multiplex PCR reads through MiXCR, one entry per CDR3 protein. Among about 400,000 distinct CDR3 sequences, under 15% were seen once, and the ten largest hold roughly 33%. The study enrolled patients aged 18 to 65 with newly diagnosed hyperthyroidism of under 2 months' duration. The J segment lost 8 bases and the V segment lost 0 bases, leaving 10 bases of the junction unmatched. The CDR3 totals 16 residues. Germline CDR1 reads SGHNT; CDR2 reads YENEEA. This clonotype has a count of ten or more.

Sequencing used blood. This receptor was obtained from a woman in her thirties with Graves' hyperthyroidism. This sequence joins TRBV11-3 and TRBJ2-1; 7 bases map to TRBD1. CDR3 sequence: CASSLDQRGGWDEQFF. The CDR3 DNA sequence: TGTGCCAGCAGCTTAGATCAAAGAGGGGGCTGGGATGAGCAGTTCTTC.